The present T cell receptor (beta chain) was sequenced within a study of cytomegalovirus exposure and HLA in healthy donors. As regards this clone: Its antigen is not identified.

Study findings and constraints: The dataset shows that most TCR sequences were rare, while some public TCRs occurred in many donors. A later analysis showed HLA-associated TCR beta chains outstripping equally common others in clonal expansion. As a later analysis revealed, the rate of TCR association differed by HLA locus, with DRB1 most and HLA-C fewest.

The donors comprised healthy bone marrow donors. Amplification used 60 Vbeta primers and 13 Jbeta primers. This table comes from immunoSEQ multiplex PCR, and its TCRdb copy is limited to in-frame clones, with some not included. The table has 57,000 or so clones, about 80% seen once. The sample taken for sequencing was PBMCs. This receptor was identified in a man in his forties or fifties in good health and CMV-seropositive.

CDR3 residues: CASSPGQGINQPQHF. The DNA of the CDR3 is TGTGCCAGCAGCCCGGGACAGGGTATCAATCAGCCCCAGCATTTT. The rearrangement joins TRBV28 to TRBJ1-5, with 9 bases matching TRBD1. The junction had 6 bases not matched to a gene; V was cut back by 6 bases and J by 3 bases. The germline CDR1 and CDR2 sequences are MDHEN and SYDVKM. This CDR3 is built from 15 residues.